This T cell receptor (beta chain) was obtained from a study of blood T cells in healthy people across ages. General study results and limits: Per-million-T-cell TCR beta diversity fell roughly linearly with age.

Many counts were recorded for this clonotype. Its specificity is not known. V lost 10 bases and J lost 3, with 19 bases in between. The CDR3 is 14 residues long. CDR1 is MNHNY, CDR2 SVGAGI, per germline (reference sequence). Primers used in a second PCR of roughly 6 to 12 cycles were a sample-barcoded 5' primer and a J-beta primer mix. In TCRdb, the 5' RACE reads were re-called with MiXCR into one record per CDR3 protein. The table includes over 450,000 distinct CDR3 sequences, less than 25% detected once. This sample also appeared in a second study, on T cells of mothers and their children. That publication notes: Each child contributed about 3 million TCR beta CDR3 reads, while each mother contributed over 8 million.

Sequenced input: blood. The V call is TRBV6-6, the J call TRBJ2-7; a weak D match, TRBD1 (6 bases). This clonotype originated in a boy between 10 and 17 years old in good health. CDR3 sequence: CATIGADRGYEQYF. The CDR3 bases are TGTGCCACCATCGGGGCGGACAGAGGCTACGAGCAGTACTTC.